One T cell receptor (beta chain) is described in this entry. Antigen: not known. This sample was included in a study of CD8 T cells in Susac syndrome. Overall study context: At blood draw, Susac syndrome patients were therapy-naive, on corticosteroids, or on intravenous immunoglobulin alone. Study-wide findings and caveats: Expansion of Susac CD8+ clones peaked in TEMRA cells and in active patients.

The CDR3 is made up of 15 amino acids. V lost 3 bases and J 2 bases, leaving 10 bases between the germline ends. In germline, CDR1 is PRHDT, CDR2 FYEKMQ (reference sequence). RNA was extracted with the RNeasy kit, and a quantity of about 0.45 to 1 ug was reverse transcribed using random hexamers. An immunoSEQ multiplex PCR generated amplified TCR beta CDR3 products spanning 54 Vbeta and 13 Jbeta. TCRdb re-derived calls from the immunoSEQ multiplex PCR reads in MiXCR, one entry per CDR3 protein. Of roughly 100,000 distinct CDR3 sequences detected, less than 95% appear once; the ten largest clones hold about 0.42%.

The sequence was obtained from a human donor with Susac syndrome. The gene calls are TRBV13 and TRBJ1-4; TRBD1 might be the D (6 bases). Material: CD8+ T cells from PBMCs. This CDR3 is CASSFTGSTNEKLFF. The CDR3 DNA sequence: TGTGCCAGCAGCTTTACAGGGAGCACTAATGAAAAACTGTTTTTT.